This T cell receptor (beta chain) was profiled in a study of metastatic and nonmetastatic thyroid tumors. Thyroid surgery was preceded by no treatment in any patient. In the authors' methods: To classify distant metastasis in papillary thyroid cancer, a model was built from CDR3 differences across clinicopathological groups. TCRdb re-processed the PCR reads through MiXCR. The V and J calls, along with clone size, are taken from TCRdb and not from the paper's own processing. Counted here are around 5,900 clones, 34% occurring once; the ten biggest clones make up roughly 26%. Germline values: CDR1 LNHDA, CDR2 SQIVND (reference sequence). The ends were cut back, 3 bases at V and 5 bases at J, with 10 bases in the middle. The CDR3 is 13 residues long.

This sequence joins TRBV19 and TRBJ2-5, with unresolved D. The sequence was obtained from a male donor with papillary thyroid cancer or a benign thyroid nodule (not recorded which). Some clones in this sample may be carry-over from other donors' samples. Material: adjacent normal tissue. The CDR3 sequence is CASSIGPRETQYF. As DNA, the CDR3 is TGTGCCAGTAGTATTGGGCCAAGGGAGACCCAGTACTTC.